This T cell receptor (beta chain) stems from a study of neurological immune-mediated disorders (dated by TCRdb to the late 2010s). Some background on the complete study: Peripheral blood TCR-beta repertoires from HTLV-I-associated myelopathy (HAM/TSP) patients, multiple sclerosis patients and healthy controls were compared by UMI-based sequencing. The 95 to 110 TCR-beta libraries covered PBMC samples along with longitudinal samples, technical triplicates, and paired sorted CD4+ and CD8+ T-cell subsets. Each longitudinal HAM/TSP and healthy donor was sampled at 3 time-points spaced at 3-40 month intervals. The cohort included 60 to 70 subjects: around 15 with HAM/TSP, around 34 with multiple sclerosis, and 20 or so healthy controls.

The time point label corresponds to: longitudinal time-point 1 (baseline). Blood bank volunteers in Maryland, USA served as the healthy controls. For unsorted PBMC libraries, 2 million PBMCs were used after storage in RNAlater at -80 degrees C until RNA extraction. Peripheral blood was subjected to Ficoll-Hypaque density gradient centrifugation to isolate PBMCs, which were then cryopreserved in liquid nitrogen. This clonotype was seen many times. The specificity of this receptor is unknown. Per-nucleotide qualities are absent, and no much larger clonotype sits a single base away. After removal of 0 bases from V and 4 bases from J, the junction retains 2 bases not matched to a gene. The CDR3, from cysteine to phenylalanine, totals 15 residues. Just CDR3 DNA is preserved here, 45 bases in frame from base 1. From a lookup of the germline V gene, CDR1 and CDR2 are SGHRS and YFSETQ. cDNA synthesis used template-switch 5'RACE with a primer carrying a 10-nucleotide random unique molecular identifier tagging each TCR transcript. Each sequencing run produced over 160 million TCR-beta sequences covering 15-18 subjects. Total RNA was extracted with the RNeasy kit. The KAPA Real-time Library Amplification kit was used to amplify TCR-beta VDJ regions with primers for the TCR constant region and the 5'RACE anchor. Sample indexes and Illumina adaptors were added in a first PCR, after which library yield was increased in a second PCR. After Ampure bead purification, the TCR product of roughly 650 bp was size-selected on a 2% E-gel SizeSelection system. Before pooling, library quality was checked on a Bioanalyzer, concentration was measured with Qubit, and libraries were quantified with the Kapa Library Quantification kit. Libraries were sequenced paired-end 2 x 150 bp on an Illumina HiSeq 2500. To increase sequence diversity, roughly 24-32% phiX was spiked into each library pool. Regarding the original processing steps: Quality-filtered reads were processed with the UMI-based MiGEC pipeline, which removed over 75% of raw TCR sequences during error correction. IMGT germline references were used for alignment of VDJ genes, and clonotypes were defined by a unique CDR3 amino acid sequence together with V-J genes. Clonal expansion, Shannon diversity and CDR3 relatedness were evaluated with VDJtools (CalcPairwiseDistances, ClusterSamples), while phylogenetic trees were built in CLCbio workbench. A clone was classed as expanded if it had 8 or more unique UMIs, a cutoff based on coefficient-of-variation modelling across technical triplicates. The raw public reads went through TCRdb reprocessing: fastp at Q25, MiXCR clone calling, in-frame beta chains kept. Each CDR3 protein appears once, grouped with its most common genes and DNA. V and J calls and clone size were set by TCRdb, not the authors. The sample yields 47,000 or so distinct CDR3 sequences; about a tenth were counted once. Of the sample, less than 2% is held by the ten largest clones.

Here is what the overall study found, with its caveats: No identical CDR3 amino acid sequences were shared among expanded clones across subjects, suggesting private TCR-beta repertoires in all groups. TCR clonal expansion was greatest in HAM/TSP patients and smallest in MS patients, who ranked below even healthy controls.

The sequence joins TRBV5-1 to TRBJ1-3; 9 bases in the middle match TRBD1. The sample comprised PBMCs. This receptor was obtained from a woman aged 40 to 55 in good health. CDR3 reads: CASSLEGQGGNTIYF. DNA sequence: TGCGCCAGCAGCTTGGAGGGACAGGGAGGAAACACCATATATTTT.